The 6 T cell receptor beta chains below all came from one sample that was sequenced in a study of OX40 agonist ivuxolimab in advanced cancers. Profiling relied on immunoSEQ multiplex PCR, and the TCRdb table lists in-frame clones only, not all of them. Of roughly 49,000 clones listed, roughly 89% were seen once; the top ten hold 10%. The sample in question was CD4+ or CD8+ T cells sorted from blood, obtained in a trial of the OX40 agonist ivuxolimab. The receptors stem from an adult with an advanced solid tumor such as melanoma, head and neck, liver or kidney cancer.

This clone was seen just once. V and J are TRBV19 and TRBJ2-2; D may be TRBD2 (6 bases). Germline V CDR1 and CDR2: LNHDA, SQIVND (reference sequence). Trimming took 4 bases from V and 5 from J, leaving 8 bases between them. The CDR3 runs to 13 residues. CDR3 sequence (DNA): TGTGCCAGTAGTACGGAGGGAACCGGGGAGCTGTTTTTT. Protein product: CASSTEGTGELFF.

This chain connects TRBV5-4 to TRBJ2-1, with 7 bases matching TRBD2. V shed 4 bases, J shed 7 bases, and the junction held 11 bases outside the gene matches. This CDR3 has 15 amino acids. Germline loops: CDR1 SGHNT, CDR2 YYREEE (reference sequence). CDR3 nucleotides: TGTGCCAGCAGCCCAATCCCGGGGGGAGGTAATGAGCAGTTCTTC. It translates to CASSPIPGGGNEQFF.

This clone has only one observation. V usage is TRBV5-1 and J usage is TRBJ1-1, with 8 bases aligning to TRBD1. This CDR3 has 18 amino acids. Losses at the gene ends were 1 base for V and 5 bases for J; bases not matched to a gene: 16. The germline V gene encodes CDR1 SGHRS and CDR2 YFSETQ. As DNA, the CDR3 is TGCGCCAGCAGCTTGAACAACCTCGGACAGGGAATAGGGACTGAAGCTTTCTTT. It codes for CASSLNNLGQGIGTEAFF.

The chain is built from TRBV27 and TRBJ1-1; D is undetermined. Germline loops: CDR1 MNHEY, CDR2 SMNVEV (reference sequence). The CDR3 totals 14 residues. V lost 5 bases and J lost 0, with 10 bases in between. The CDR3 protein is CASSQAGLNTEAFF. CDR3 nucleotides: TGTGCCAGCAGTCAGGCAGGATTGAACACTGAAGCTTTCTTT.

The rearrangement joins TRBV7-6 to TRBJ2-1, with TRBD1 identical over 8 bases. This CDR3 is built from 14 residues. Germline V gene lookup returns CDR1 SGHVS and CDR2 FNYEAQ. V was pared by 5 bases and J by 7 bases, with 7 bases of the junction left unmatched. CDR3: CASSQDRVGNEQFF. For the CDR3, the DNA is TGTGCCAGCAGCCAGGACAGGGTAGGGAATGAGCAGTTCTTC. Full variable domain (missing parts from reference TRBV7-6 and TRBJ2-1): GAGVSQSPRYKVTKRGQDVALRCDPISGHVSLYWYRQALGQGPEFLTYFNYEAQQDKSGLPNDRFSAERPEGSISTLTIQRTEQRDSAMYRCASSQDRVGNEQFFGPGTRLTVL.

This chain links TRBV4-3 with TRBJ2-4; a weak D match, TRBD2 (5 bases). The CDR3 has 15 amino acids. Germline CDR1 reads LGHNA; CDR2 reads YSLEER. Trimming cost V 1 base and J 15 bases, with 22 bases left between them. The CDR3 region has the DNA TGCGCCAGCAGCCAAGCCTTAACAACGGCGGGCGAGTGGTACTTC. It is translated as CASSQALTTAGEWYF.